The rows below give T cell receptor beta chains drawn from one sample of a study of control samples from healthy donors and cancer patients. Here immunoSEQ multiplex PCR was the method, and the copy in TCRdb shows in-frame clones only, minus some. Of some 79,000 clones listed, roughly 93% are singletons. Sequencing used PBMCs. The source is a middle-aged woman with lung cancer. The CDR3 runs from the conserved cysteine through the conserved F or W. The order of the fields is V gene, D gene, J gene, CDR3 DNA, CDR3 protein. A D gene is named only where the DNA matches it firmly.

V: TRBV7-8
D: TRBD1
J: TRBJ2-2
DNA: TGTGCCAGCAGCCCCGGGACAGGGGACACCGGGGAGCTGTTTTTT
CDR3: CASSPGTGDTGELFF

V: TRBV6-6
D: TRBD2
J: TRBJ2-3
DNA: TGTGCCAGCAGTCGACTAGCGGGGGGTCTTCCCCACACAGATACGCGGTATTTT
CDR3: CASSRLAGGLPHTDTRYF

V: TRBV6-1
D: TRBD1
J: TRBJ1-1
DNA: TGTGCCAGCAGTGAAGCGCGCCAGGGGGGCACTGAAGCTTTCTTT
CDR3: CASSEARQGGTEAFF

V: TRBV5-6
D: .
J: TRBJ2-5
DNA: TGTGCCAGCAGCTTGGGCAGGGCTATCGGTGAGACCCAGTACTTC
CDR3: CASSLGRAIGETQYF

V: TRBV2
D: .
J: TRBJ1-1
DNA: TGTGCCAGCATGACAGGGAACACTGAAGCTTTCTTT
CDR3: CASMTGNTEAFF

V: TRBV6-5
D: .
J: TRBJ1-2
DNA: TGTGCCAGCAGGGACTTTTCTAACTATGGCTACACCTTC
CDR3: CASRDFSNYGYTF

V: TRBV19
D: TRBD1
J: TRBJ1-5
DNA: TGTGCCAGTAGTATAGGAAGTAGGGGGCCTCAGCCCCAGCATTTT
CDR3: CASSIGSRGPQPQHF

V: TRBV5-4
D: TRBD2
J: TRBJ2-1
DNA: TGTGCCAGCAGCCTGGAGCGGGGTGACTACAATGAGCAGTTCTTC
CDR3: CASSLERGDYNEQFF

V: TRBV7-2
D: .
J: TRBJ2-7
DNA: TGTGCCAGCACCGGGGTTTCCTACGAGCAGTACTTC
CDR3: CASTGVSYEQYF

V: TRBV14
D: .
J: TRBJ1-2
DNA: TGTGCCAGCAGCCAGGAGCTCTCGGACGAGGCTCCGGGCTACACCTTC
CDR3: CASSQELSDEAPGYTF

V: TRBV5-4
D: .
J: TRBJ1-6
DNA: TGTGCCAGCAGCTTGGCGGCCGGGGCGGTACGAGATTCACCCCTCCACTTT
CDR3: CASSLAAGAVRDSPLHF

V: TRBV5-4
D: .
J: TRBJ2-5
DNA: TGTGCCAGCAGCCCTTTGTCATGGCGGGATGCCCAAGAGACCCAGTACTTC
CDR3: CASSPLSWRDAQETQYF